This T cell receptor (beta chain) was identified during a study of cytomegalovirus exposure and HLA in healthy donors. V shed 1 base and J 7 bases; nucleotides not matched to a gene: 12. In germline, CDR1 is LNHDA, CDR2 SQIVND (reference sequence). The CDR3 covers 17 residues. Findings and limits, study-wide: The only immune exposure information that was available was CMV serostatus.

Details on this clone: Antigen unknown.

The PCR used 60 Vbeta and 13 Jbeta primers. TCRdb's copy holds only in-frame clones and misses some; the assay was immunoSEQ multiplex PCR. Found here are 190,000 or so clones, around three quarters of them singletons; the top ten hold under 0.85%. The sequence derives from a boy between 10 and 17 years old in good health and CMV-seronegative. The chain joins TRBV19 to TRBJ1-4; 7 nucleotides match TRBD1. Sequenced: PBMCs. CDR3 DNA sequence: TGTGCCAGTAGTATAGCTTTGACGGGACAGCCCGCTGAAAAACTGTTTTTT. This gives the protein CASSIALTGQPAEKLFF. The full variable domain, rest sourced from reference TRBV19 and TRBJ1-4, is DGGITQSPKYLFRKEGQNVTLSCEQNLNHDAMYWYRQDPGQGLRLIYYSQIVNDFQKGDIAEGYSVSREKKESFPLTVTSAQKNPTAFYLCASSIALTGQPAEKLFFGSGTQLSVL.